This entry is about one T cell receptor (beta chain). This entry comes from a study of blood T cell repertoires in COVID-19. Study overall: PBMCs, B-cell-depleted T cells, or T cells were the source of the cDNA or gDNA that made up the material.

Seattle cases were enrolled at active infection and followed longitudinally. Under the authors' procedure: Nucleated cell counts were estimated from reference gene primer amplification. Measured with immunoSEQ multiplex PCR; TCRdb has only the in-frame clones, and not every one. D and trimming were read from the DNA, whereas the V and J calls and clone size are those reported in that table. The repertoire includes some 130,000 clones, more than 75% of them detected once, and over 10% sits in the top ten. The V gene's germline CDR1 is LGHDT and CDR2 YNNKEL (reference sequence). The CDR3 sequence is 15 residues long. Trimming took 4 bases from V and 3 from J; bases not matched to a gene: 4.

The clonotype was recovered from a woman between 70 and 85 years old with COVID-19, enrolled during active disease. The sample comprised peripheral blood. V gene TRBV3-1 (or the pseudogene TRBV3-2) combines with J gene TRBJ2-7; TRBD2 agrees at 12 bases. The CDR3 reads CASSPTSGGYYEQYF. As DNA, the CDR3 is TGTGCCAGCAGCCCGACTAGCGGGGGTTACTACGAGCAGTACTTC.